These T cell receptor beta chains were read from a single sample in a study of blood T cell repertoires in COVID-19. The method was immunoSEQ multiplex PCR; TCRdb's version includes in-frame clones alone and lacks a portion of them. The sample lists 200,000 to 250,000 clones, over 75% occurring once. The sample taken for sequencing was peripheral blood. The source of these receptors is a man over 45 with acute or convalescent COVID-19. Each CDR3 is given with its conserved first and last residue. A D gene is named only where the DNA matches it firmly. Clone size is stated in some rows and not others, as once, few, many or a class when expanded.

abundance: few; j_gene: TRBJ1-4; len: 14; v_gene: TRBV6-6; d_gene: NA; CDR3nt: TGTGCCAGCAGCTCTCCAACTGGTTATGAAAAACTGTTTTTT; CDR3aa: CASSSPTGYEKLFF
abundance: NA; j_gene: TRBJ2-1; len: 13; v_gene: TRBV9; d_gene: NA; CDR3nt: TGTGCCAGCAGCGTCCCTCAGGGCAATGAGCAGTTCTTC; CDR3aa: CASSVPQGNEQFF
abundance: NA; j_gene: TRBJ1-2; len: 15; v_gene: TRBV28; d_gene: TRBD1; CDR3nt: TGTGCCAGCAGTCTCTACGGGGACAGGGCCTATGGCTACACCTTC; CDR3aa: CASSLYGDRAYGYTF
abundance: NA; j_gene: TRBJ1-4; len: 17; v_gene: TRBV21-1; d_gene: NA; CDR3nt: NA; CDR3aa: CASSKVGQGIANEKLFF
abundance: NA; j_gene: TRBJ1-2; len: 13; v_gene: TRBV12-3/TRBV12-4; d_gene: NA; CDR3nt: TGTGCCAGCGCCCTGCCGGGAGCCTATGGCTACACCTTC; CDR3aa: CASALPGAYGYTF
abundance: NA; j_gene: TRBJ1-6; len: 14; v_gene: TRBV29-1; d_gene: NA; CDR3nt: TGCAGCGCGAGGACCCAAGGGGTAAATTCACCCCTCCACTTT; CDR3aa: CSARTQGVNSPLHF
abundance: NA; j_gene: TRBJ2-3; len: 13; v_gene: TRBV24-1; d_gene: NA; CDR3nt: TGTGCCACCAGTGATTTAGGAGGGAATACGCAGTATTTT; CDR3aa: CATSDLGGNTQYF
abundance: NA; j_gene: TRBJ1-1; len: 11; v_gene: TRBV20-1; d_gene: NA; CDR3nt: TGCAGTGCTAGGCCCCAGGGTGAAGCTTTCTTT; CDR3aa: CSARPQGEAFF
abundance: NA; j_gene: TRBJ1-1; len: 13; v_gene: TRBV25-1; d_gene: NA; CDR3nt: TGTGCCAGCAGTTTACAGGGTGACACTGAAGCTTTCTTT; CDR3aa: CASSLQGDTEAFF
abundance: NA; j_gene: TRBJ2-2; len: 14; v_gene: TRBV6-5; d_gene: TRBD1; CDR3nt: TGTGCCAGCAAGGGCAGGGGGTTCACCGGGGAGCTGTTTTTT; CDR3aa: CASKGRGFTGELFF
abundance: NA; j_gene: TRBJ1-6; len: 13; v_gene: TRBV7-2; d_gene: NA; CDR3nt: TGTGCCAGCAGCTTTGGGTGGGGAGACTCCCTCCACTTT; CDR3aa: CASSFGWGDSLHF
abundance: NA; j_gene: TRBJ2-7; len: 14; v_gene: TRBV9; d_gene: NA; CDR3nt: TGTGCCAGCAGCCCCCAGGGGTCCTCCTACGAGCAGTACTTC; CDR3aa: CASSPQGSSYEQYF
abundance: NA; j_gene: TRBJ1-6; len: 15; v_gene: TRBV5-1; d_gene: NA; CDR3nt: TGCGCCAGCAGCTTGGAACCAGGGCTGGATTCACCCCTCCACTTT; CDR3aa: CASSLEPGLDSPLHF
abundance: NA; j_gene: TRBJ2-4; len: 15; v_gene: TRBV5-1; d_gene: TRBD1; CDR3nt: TGCGCCAGCAGCGCGCGACAGGGTGTCAAAAACATTCAGTACTTC; CDR3aa: CASSARQGVKNIQYF
abundance: NA; j_gene: TRBJ2-7; len: 16; v_gene: TRBV5-1; d_gene: TRBD1; CDR3nt: TGCGCCAGCAGCTTAACCTCCGGGACAGGGAGTTACGAGCAGTACTTC; CDR3aa: CASSLTSGTGSYEQYF
abundance: NA; j_gene: TRBJ2-5; len: 14; v_gene: TRBV7-6; d_gene: NA; CDR3nt: TGTGCCAGCAGTCCCCTTCTCAGACAAGAGACCCAGTACTTC; CDR3aa: CASSPLLRQETQYF
abundance: NA; j_gene: TRBJ1-2; len: 12; v_gene: TRBV10-2; d_gene: NA; CDR3nt: TGCGCCAGCAAAGGACAGTCCTATGGCTACACCTTC; CDR3aa: CASKGQSYGYTF
abundance: NA; j_gene: TRBJ2-3; len: 17; v_gene: TRBV27; d_gene: TRBD1; CDR3nt: TGTGCCAGCAGCCCGGGCCCTGGGGACAGGGAGAAAGATACGCAGTATTTT; CDR3aa: CASSPGPGDREKDTQYF
abundance: NA; j_gene: TRBJ1-1; len: 13; v_gene: TRBV6-5; d_gene: TRBD1; CDR3nt: TGTGCCAGCCAGGGGGTCTTGAACACTGAAGCTTTCTTT; CDR3aa: CASQGVLNTEAFF
abundance: NA; j_gene: TRBJ2-1; len: 17; v_gene: TRBV5-4; d_gene: TRBD2; CDR3nt: TGTGCCAGCAGCCTGCGGACTAGCGGGGCTCTAATAAATGAGCAGTTCTTC; CDR3aa: CASSLRTSGALINEQFF
abundance: NA; j_gene: TRBJ2-1; len: 15; v_gene: TRBV10-3; d_gene: TRBD2; CDR3nt: TGTGCCATCAGTGAGTCGGGACTAGCAACCAATGAGCAGTTCTTC; CDR3aa: CAISESGLATNEQFF
abundance: NA; j_gene: TRBJ2-2; len: 17; v_gene: TRBV27; d_gene: NA; CDR3nt: TGTGCCAGCAGTTTATCTTGGGCGAGGGCGAACACCGGGGAGCTGTTTTTT; CDR3aa: CASSLSWARANTGELFF
abundance: NA; j_gene: TRBJ2-5; len: 13; v_gene: TRBV4-1; d_gene: NA; CDR3nt: TGCGCCAGCAGCCAAGATAGCTGGGAGACCCAGTACTTC; CDR3aa: CASSQDSWETQYF
abundance: NA; j_gene: TRBJ2-3; len: 17; v_gene: TRBV19; d_gene: TRBD1; CDR3nt: TGTGCCAGTAGTAAATTGATAGGGACAGGGAGGGGAGATACGCAGTATTTT; CDR3aa: CASSKLIGTGRGDTQYF
abundance: NA; j_gene: TRBJ1-4; len: 18; v_gene: TRBV2; d_gene: NA; CDR3nt: TGTGCCAGCAGATCAGACCCACCCAGACAGGCAACTAATGAAAAACTGTTTTTT; CDR3aa: CASRSDPPRQATNEKLFF
abundance: NA; j_gene: TRBJ1-2; len: 13; v_gene: TRBV2; d_gene: TRBD1; CDR3nt: TGTGCCAGCAGCGGACAGGGGGCGCGGGGCTACACCTTC; CDR3aa: CASSGQGARGYTF
abundance: many; j_gene: TRBJ1-5; len: 15; v_gene: TRBV10-2; d_gene: TRBD1; CDR3nt: TGCGCCAGCAGTGCCCCGACAGGGAACGGTCAGCCCCAGCATTTT; CDR3aa: CASSAPTGNGQPQHF